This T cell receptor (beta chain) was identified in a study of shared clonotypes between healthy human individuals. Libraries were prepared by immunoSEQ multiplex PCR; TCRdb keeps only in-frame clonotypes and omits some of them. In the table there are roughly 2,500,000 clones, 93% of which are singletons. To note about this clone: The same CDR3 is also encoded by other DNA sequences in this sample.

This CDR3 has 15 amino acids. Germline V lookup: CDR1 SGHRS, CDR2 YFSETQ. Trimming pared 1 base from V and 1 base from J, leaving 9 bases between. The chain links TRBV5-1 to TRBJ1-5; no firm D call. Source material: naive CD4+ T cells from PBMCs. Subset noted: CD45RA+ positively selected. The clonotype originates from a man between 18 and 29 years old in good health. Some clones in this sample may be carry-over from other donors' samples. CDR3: CASSLSGVSNQPQHF. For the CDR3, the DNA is TGCGCCAGCAGCTTGTCTGGGGTAAGCAATCAGCCCCAGCATTTT.